This T cell receptor (beta chain) was captured in a study of post-analysis software for immune sequencing data. Overall study: Disease courses included relapsing-remitting, secondary progressive and progressive-relapsing multiple sclerosis.

As concerns this clonotype: Antigen: not known. A read error may account for a junction end that differs from germline.

The CDR3 loop spans 14 amino acids. Every TCR beta cDNA library bore unique molecular identifiers. Each sample of roughly 0.95 to 10 million input T cells yielded roughly 500,000 cDNA molecules, so each molecule approximated one T cell. From the PCR reads, TCRdb called clonotypes with MiXCR, one entry per CDR3 protein. The sample lists roughly 570,000 distinct CDR3 sequences, around a third occurring once. Whole-study results and caveats: In patients, roughly 5 TRBV segments were more frequent than in controls, with TRBV5-6, TRBV5-1 and TRBV20-1 among them. F-measure co-clustering was strong for batch-matched samples.

This sequence joins TRBV12-3 or TRBV12-4 and TRBJ1-5; D remains ambiguous. Sequenced input: blood. This sequence originates from a girl younger than 18 with multiple sclerosis. CDR3 DNA sequence: TGTGCCAGCAGCTTAGTCGGTTTGTATCAGCCCCAGCATTTT. It encodes CASSLVGLYQPQHF.